This T cell receptor beta chain is from a study of CD8 T cells in ankylosing spondylitis (dated by TCRdb to 2017 to 2019). For context, the study as a whole: T cell receptor beta repertoires were profiled in healthy donors and ankylosing spondylitis patients so that disease-linked TCR variants could be found. The full study cohort comprised 20 to 25 ankylosing spondylitis patients and approximately 100 healthy donors. Peripheral blood was sampled, and synovial fluid was additionally collected from ankylosing spondylitis patients.

Deletion took 1 base off V and 0 bases off J, with a span of 6 bases between the germline ends. CDR1 and CDR2, looked up from the germline V gene, are SNHLY and FYNNEI. The CDR3, from cysteine to phenylalanine, totals 15 residues. The sequence is cut down to CDR3 DNA, 45 bases in frame from base 1. In the case of this clonotype: The antigen it recognizes is unknown. Base-call qualities are not available, and no considerably larger clone is one nucleotide away.

Summary of the overall study and its limitations: The disease-linked clones were reported to be significantly enriched in matched synovial fluid samples from ankylosing spondylitis patients. The disease-linked clones had a CD8+ phenotype and were found at relatively low frequencies in peripheral blood. Some motif variants had previously been reported in the synovial fluid and blood of reactive arthritis patients, which suggests shared mechanisms of disease initiation. Blood from ankylosing spondylitis patients appeared to be characterized by a TCR beta motif composed of 7 to 9 highly homologous amino acid variants.

The instrument given in TCRdb is Illumina HiSeq 2500. Quantitative 5'-RACE with molecular barcodes was used to prepare TCR beta libraries. Processing in the source paper ran as follows. Disease-linked TCR variants were identified with a new computational method built on a probabilistic model of VDJ rearrangement. TCRdb reprocessing: public reads trimmed at Q25 with fastp, clones called with MiXCR, in-frame beta chains kept. All rows with the same CDR3 protein become a single entry with the most common DNA and genes. Here the V and J calls rest on TCRdb's processing, not on the authors' analysis. Within this sample are approximately 42,000 distinct CDR3 sequences, with approximately 9.9% of them counted one time only. The ten largest clones take up about 1.4% of the sample.

In this chain, TRBV2 is recombined with TRBJ2-2; no D gene call is confident. The source material was blood, either unsorted or a sorted T cell fraction (not recorded which). The clonotype originates from a male donor with ankylosing spondylitis or in good health (not recorded which). In nucleotide form, the sequence is TGTGCCAGCAGTGAAGGTGGACCGAACACCGGGGAGCTGTTTTTT. Its amino acids are CASSEGGPNTGELFF.